Listed here are 9 T cell receptor beta chains from one sample, sequenced in a study of CD8 T cells in Susac syndrome. Random hexamers served to reverse transcribe roughly 0.5 to 1 ug RNA. One entry per CDR3 protein results from TCRdb running MiXCR on the immunoSEQ multiplex PCR reads. The top ten hold roughly 0.14% of the sample, which has 95,000 to 150,000 distinct CDR3 sequences, nearly 96% seen once. The sample comprised CD4+ T cells from PBMCs. Source of these receptors: a human donor with Susac syndrome.

The chain links TRBV5-1 to TRBJ2-6; unclear D gene. In germline, CDR1 is SGHRS, CDR2 YFSETQ. This CDR3 contains 15 residues. V dropped 3 bases and J dropped 1 base, with 8 bases sitting between them. For the CDR3, the DNA is TGCGCCAGCAGCTGGCTGGGTTCTGGGGCCAACGTCCTGACTTTC. This gives the protein CASSWLGSGANVLTF.

This sequence joins TRBV30 and TRBJ1-5; 10 bases agree with TRBD1. Trimming at V came to 3 bases and at J to 5 bases, leaving 10 bases not matched to a gene. CDR1 and CDR2 (germline): GTSNPN, SVGIG (reference sequence). This CDR3 is 16 amino acids long. CDR3 bases: TGTGCCTGGAGCCCTCTGGACAGGGGGGGCCATCAGCCCCAGCATTTT. Translated: CAWSPLDRGGHQPQHF.

The chain combines TRBV5-6 with TRBJ2-5, with 14 bases identical to TRBD2. The CDR3 extends over 18 amino acids. With V trimmed by 0 bases and J by 1 base, 5 bases remained unmatched. Per the germline V gene, CDR1 is SGHDT and CDR2 is YYEEEE. Written as DNA, the CDR3 is TGTGCCAGCAGCTTGGGGGGACTAGCGGGAGTAGTCCAAGAGACCCAGTACTTC. It codes for CASSLGGLAGVVQETQYF.

This clonotype was detected only once. The J gene is TRBJ2-1, the V gene TRBV29-1, with TRBD1 matching 10 bases. V trimming: 6 bases; J trimming: 7 bases; junction bases outside the gene matches: 15. The CDR3 has 16 residues. CDR1 is SQVTM and CDR2 is ANQGSEA in the germline V gene. CDR3 sequence: CSVGNPGTGVVNEQFF. The CDR3 DNA is TGCAGCGTCGGGAACCCCGGGACAGGGGTGGTTAATGAGCAGTTCTTC.

The CDR3 region has the DNA TGTGCCACCAGCAGAGATAAAGCGGGAGTAAGCGAGCAGTACTTC. Translation gives CATSRDKAGVSEQYF. This rearrangement joins TRBV15 to TRBJ2-7; 8 bases line up with TRBD2. The CDR3 covers 15 residues. J lost 6 bases, V lost 0 bases, and 7 bases had no gene match. Germline CDR1 reads LNHNV; CDR2 reads YYDKDF (reference sequence).

This chain links TRBV20-1 with TRBJ2-2; 9 bases align to TRBD2. Per the germline V gene, CDR1 is DFQATT and CDR2 is SNEGSKA (reference sequence). The V segment lost 4 bases and the J segment 1 base; nucleotides outside the gene matches: 1. CDR3 length: 14 residues. The CDR3 nucleotides are TGCAGTGCTACGACTAGCGGGAACACCGGGGAGCTGTTTTTT. Translating it yields CSATTSGNTGELFF.

The chain recombines TRBV24-1 with TRBJ2-5; D tentatively reads TRBD1 or TRBD2 (5 bases each). The CDR3 contains 13 residues. The ends were cut back, 10 bases at V and 3 bases at J, with 14 bases in the middle. In germline, CDR1 is KGHDR, CDR2 SFDVKD. The CDR3 DNA is TGTGCCACTGGGGACGGTGAGAAAGAGACCCAGTACTTC. Protein: CATGDGEKETQYF.

A single count supports this clonotype. The V and J genes are TRBV12-5 and TRBJ2-3; D remains unclear. V was cut by 1 base and J by 6 bases, with 11 bases left in between. Germline V lookup: CDR1 LGHNT, CDR2 FRNRAP. The CDR3 is 14 residues long. This CDR3 reads CASGLGPGGDTQYF. The CDR3 region has the DNA TGTGCTAGTGGTTTGGGTCCAGGTGGGGATACGCAGTATTTT. Variable domain in full (rest from reference TRBV12-5 and TRBJ2-3): DARVTQTPRHKVTEMGQEVTMRCQPILGHNTVFWYRQTMMQGLELLAYFRNRAPLDDSGMPKDRFSAEMPDATLATLKIQPSEPRDSAVYFCASGLGPGGDTQYFGPGTRLTVL.

The CDR3 reads CASRQGAQETQYF. The CDR3 DNA reads TGTGCCAGCAGACAGGGGGCACAAGAGACCCAGTACTTC. The gene calls are TRBV25-1 and TRBJ2-5, with TRBD1 identical over 9 bases. In germline, CDR1 is MGHDK, CDR2 SYGVNS. Losses at the gene ends were 6 bases for V and 2 bases for J; bases not matched to a gene: 1. This CDR3 is built from 13 residues.